The text below deals with one T cell receptor (beta chain). Antigen: not known. Other DNA sequences within the sample encode an identical CDR3. Each subset's genomic DNA was shared equally among a number of immunoSEQ plates. Sequencing used immunoSEQ multiplex PCR; TCRdb keeps in-frame clones, though not all of them. Of 1.4 million or so clones in the sample, about 98.5% were seen once. The sample belongs to a study of shared clonotypes between healthy human individuals. There were only Caucasian adults among the donors, and all lived in Nashville, Tennessee. The CDR3 is 14 amino acids. V was pared by 4 bases and J by 6 bases, with 4 bases of the junction left unmatched. The germline gives CDR1 SGHRS, CDR2 YFSETQ. Study findings and constraints: The low donor count limited represented genetic and exposure-history diversity. Memory subsets generally showed lower estimated richness than naive subsets.

This TCR was sampled from a man aged 30-40 years in good health. Sequencing used naive CD4+ T cells sorted from blood. Subset given: CD45RA+ positively selected. The chain combines TRBV5-1 with TRBJ2-3, with 11 bases identical to TRBD1. The CDR3 is CASSLGQGVDTQYF. As DNA, the CDR3 is TGCGCCAGCAGCCTGGGACAGGGGGTGGATACGCAGTATTTT.